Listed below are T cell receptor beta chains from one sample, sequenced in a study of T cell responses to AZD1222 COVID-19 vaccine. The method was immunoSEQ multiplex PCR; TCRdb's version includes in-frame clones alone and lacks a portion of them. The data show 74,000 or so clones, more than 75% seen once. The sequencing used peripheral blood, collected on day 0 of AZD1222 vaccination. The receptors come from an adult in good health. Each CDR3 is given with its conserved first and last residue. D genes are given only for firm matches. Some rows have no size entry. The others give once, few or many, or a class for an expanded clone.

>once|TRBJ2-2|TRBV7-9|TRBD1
CASSPLDRLNTGELFF
TGTGCCAGCAGCCCGTTGGACAGGTTGAACACCGGGGAGCTGTTTTTT
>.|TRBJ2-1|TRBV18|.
CASSPDTFYNEQFF
TGTGCCAGCTCACCTGACACGTTCTACAATGAGCAGTTCTTC
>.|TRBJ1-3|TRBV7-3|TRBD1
CASSLSHQPDRSGNTIYF
TGTGCCAGCAGCTTAAGTCACCAACCGGACAGGTCTGGAAACACCATATATTTT
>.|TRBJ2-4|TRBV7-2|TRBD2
CASSSQIAGLAKNIQYF
TGTGCCAGCAGCTCTCAGATAGCGGGCCTAGCCAAAAACATTCAGTACTTC
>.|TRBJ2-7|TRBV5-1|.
CASSLGSYSHEQYF
TGCGCCAGCAGCTTGGGTTCCTACTCCCACGAGCAGTACTTC
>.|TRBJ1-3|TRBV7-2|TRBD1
CASSPGQGGNTIYF
TGTGCCAGCAGCCCGGGACAGGGGGGAAACACCATATATTTT
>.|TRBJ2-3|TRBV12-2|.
CASRSRTGTGSRGPPVRTDTQYF
TGTGCAAGTCGCTCGAGAACCGGGACAGGGAGCAGGGGCCCTCCGGTCCGCACAGATACGCAGTATTTT
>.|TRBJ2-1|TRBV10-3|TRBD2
CAIGRGAEFF
TGTGCCATCGGGCGGGGGGCGGAATTCTTC
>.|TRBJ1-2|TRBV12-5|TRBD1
CASGLDTGGHYGYTF
TGTGCTAGTGGTTTGGATACAGGGGGACACTATGGCTACACCTTC
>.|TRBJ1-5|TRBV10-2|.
CASSESGTGQPQHF
TGCGCCAGCAGTGAGTCGGGAACCGGTCAGCCCCAGCATTTT
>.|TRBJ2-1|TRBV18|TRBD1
CASSPQKSGQAGEQFF
TGTGCCAGCTCACCACAAAAATCGGGACAGGCTGGTGAGCAGTTCTTC
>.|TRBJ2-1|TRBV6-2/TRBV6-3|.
CASSNPYNEQFF
TGTGCCAGCAGCAACCCCTACAATGAGCAGTTCTTC
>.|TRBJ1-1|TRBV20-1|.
CSARGGEEAFF
TGCAGTGCTAGGGGAGGCGAAGAAGCTTTCTTT
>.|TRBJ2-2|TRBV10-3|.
CAISESRKFRAGIPGELFF
TGTGCCATCAGTGAGTCCCGGAAGTTTAGGGCGGGGATCCCCGGGGAGCTGTTTTTT
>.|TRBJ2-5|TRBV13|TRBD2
CASSSGLAEETQYF
TGTGCCAGCAGCTCGGGACTAGCGGAAGAGACCCAGTACTTC
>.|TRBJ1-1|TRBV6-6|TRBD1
CASSWDRVNTEAFF
TGTGCCAGCAGTTGGGACAGGGTGAACACTGAAGCTTTCTTT
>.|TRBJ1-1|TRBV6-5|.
CASSYSREATEAFF
TGTGCCAGCAGTTACTCTAGGGAGGCCACTGAAGCTTTCTTT
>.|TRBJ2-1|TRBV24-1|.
CATSDLGDEQFF
TGTGCCACCAGTGATTTGGGGGACGAGCAGTTCTTC
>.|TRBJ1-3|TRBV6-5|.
CASSLGHVGNTIYF
TGTGCCAGCAGCCTTGGACACGTCGGAAACACCATATATTTT
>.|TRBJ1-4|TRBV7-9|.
CASSHDKYGEKLFF
TGTGCCAGCAGCCACGACAAATATGGTGAAAAACTGTTTTTT
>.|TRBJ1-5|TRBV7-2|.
CASSLAHQPQHF
TGTGCCAGCAGTCTCGCCCATCAGCCCCAGCATTTT
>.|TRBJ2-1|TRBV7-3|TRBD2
CASSFGTSDYNEQFF
TGTGCCAGCAGCTTTGGGACTAGCGACTACAATGAGCAGTTCTTC
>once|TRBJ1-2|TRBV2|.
CARVGDRDGYTF
TGTGCCAGAGTGGGAGACAGAGATGGCTACACCTTC
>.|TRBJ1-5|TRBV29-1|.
CSVVVSRGGAQHF
TGCAGCGTTGTGGTCTCCCGGGGGGGGGCCCAGCATTTT